These T cell receptor beta chains were read from a single sample in a study of T cells after posttransplantation cyclophosphamide. Profiled with immunoSEQ multiplex PCR; TCRdb holds only in-frame clones, not every one. The profile covers 20,000 to 30,000 clones, none occurring a single time. Sequenced sample: PBMCs. The receptors were sampled from a woman aged 50 to 65 in good health, CMV-negative, and a related stem cell transplant donor. Each CDR3 is given with its conserved first and last residue. The order of the fields is clone size, J gene, D gene, V gene, CDR3 DNA, CDR3 protein. D genes are given only for firm matches. Clone size is not always given. Where it is, it says once, few, many or a class for expanded clones.

many TRBJ2-5 . TRBV5-1 TGCGCCAGCAATACAGGGAACCAAGAGACCCAGTACTTC CASNTGNQETQYF
many TRBJ2-5 . TRBV4-1 TGCGCCAGCAGCCAATGGCTACGCGGGGAAGAGACCCAGTACTTC CASSQWLRGEETQYF
many TRBJ1-5 . TRBV4-1 TGCGCCAGCAGCCCGCAATCGGGGGGGGGACAGCCCCAGCATTTT CASSPQSGGGQPQHF
many TRBJ1-1 . TRBV13 TGTGCCAGCAGCTTAGAGACAGGCCGCCCGAACACTGAAGCTTTCTTT CASSLETGRPNTEAFF
many TRBJ2-2 TRBD2 TRBV27 TGTGCCAGCACCTTAACTAGCGGGGGGGCGTTTATCGCCGGGGAGCTGTTTTTT CASTLTSGGAFIAGELFF
many TRBJ2-1 . TRBV7-8 TGTGCCAGCAGCTTACGAGGGATTCGGGTGCAGCCCCCTCCCATGCACAATGAGCAGTTCTTC CASSLRGIRVQPPPMHNEQFF
. TRBJ2-7 . TRBV28 TGTGCCAGCAGTTATCGGGTTGGCGAGCAGTACTTC CASSYRVGEQYF
many TRBJ2-7 TRBD1 TRBV19 TGTGCCAGTAGTATCCGGGACAGGGGGTACGAGCAGTACTTC CASSIRDRGYEQYF
few TRBJ1-5 . TRBV6-5 TGTGCCAGCAGTGAAGGCAGGGGACATCAGCCCCAGCATTTT CASSEGRGHQPQHF
many TRBJ2-7 . TRBV18 TGTGCCAGCTCACCTGGGAGCGACGAGCAGTACTTC CASSPGSDEQYF
many TRBJ2-1 TRBD1 TRBV5-8 TGTGCCAGCAGCTTGAACAGGGGCAATGAGCAGTTCTTC CASSLNRGNEQFF
many TRBJ1-5 TRBD1 TRBV2 TGTGCCAGCAGTGCCCTAGACAGGGCTAGCAATCAGCCCCAGCATTTT CASSALDRASNQPQHF
. TRBJ1-1 . TRBV6-8 TGTGCCAGCAGTGAAGCGCGGGGGTGGACTGAAGCTTTCTTT CASSEARGWTEAFF
many TRBJ1-2 TRBD1 TRBV7-2 TGTGCCAGCAGCGACACAGGGGCCGGAGGCTACACCTTC CASSDTGAGGYTF
many TRBJ2-5 TRBD1 TRBV6-1 TGTGCCACACTCAAGGACAGGGCACAAGAGACCCAGTACTTC CATLKDRAQETQYF
many TRBJ1-2 . TRBV9 TGTGCCAGCAGCGGGTTCCAGGGACACTACTATGGCTACACCTTC CASSGFQGHYYGYTF
many TRBJ2-3 . TRBV27 TGTGCCAGCAGTCGGAAAGGACAGAGCACAGATACGCAGTATTTT CASSRKGQSTDTQYF
many TRBJ1-5 . TRBV5-5 TGTGCCAGCAGCTTGGGTCTGGGGGGACGGACTCAGCCCCAGCATTTT CASSLGLGGRTQPQHF
many TRBJ2-7 . TRBV7-2 TGTGCCAGCAGCCTAAATGGGTTGCCTAGCTCCTACGAGCAGTACTTC CASSLNGLPSSYEQYF
many TRBJ2-1 . TRBV4-3 TGCGCCAGCAGCCCCTGGGAGGAGGGGAGGAACAATGAGCAGTTCTTC CASSPWEEGRNNEQFF
few TRBJ2-5 TRBD2 TRBV18 TGTGCCAGCTCACCAGCGGGAGCCCCGGCGGCTGAGCAGTACTTC CASSPAGAPAAEQYF
many TRBJ1-2 . TRBV21-1 TGTGCCAGCAGCAAAGCCTCCGGGACAGGGATCTTGTGCTATGGCTACACCTTC CASSKASGTGILCYGYTF
many TRBJ1-4 . TRBV5-1 TGCGCCAGCAGCTTGGCCCCGTGGGGCGCGGCTAATGAAAAACTGTTTTTT CASSLAPWGAANEKLFF
many TRBJ2-5 . TRBV7-9 TGTGCCAGCAGCTCTCCGGTGGCAGGGGAAGAGACCCAGTACTTC CASSSPVAGEETQYF
many TRBJ1-5 TRBD1 TRBV12-5 TGTGCTAGTGGTTTCGGCGCAGGGGGGCAGCCCCAGCATTTT CASGFGAGGQPQHF
many TRBJ2-3 TRBD2 TRBV19 TGTGCCAGTAGTATAGAGGGAGGGGCGCAGTATTTT CASSIEGGAQYF
. TRBJ2-5 TRBD1 TRBV28 TGTGCCAGCAGTTCACGGACAGGGTCGGCGCAAGAGACCCAGTACTTC CASSSRTGSAQETQYF
many TRBJ2-5 TRBD2 TRBV7-2 TGTGCCAGCAGCCGGCGGACTAGCGGGCAGGAGACCCAGTACTTC CASSRRTSGQETQYF
many TRBJ1-5 TRBD1 TRBV5-8 TGTGCCAGCAGCTCAGCCGTGGGGACAGGGGGCCCATTACGGCATTTT CASSSAVGTGGPLRHF
many TRBJ2-1 TRBD2 TRBV9 TGTGCCAGCAGCGTAGGGCCGGTGGGACTAGCGGGGGCGGGTGAGCAGTTCTTC CASSVGPVGLAGAGEQFF
many TRBJ2-3 TRBD2 TRBV2 TGTGCCAGCACCGAGGCTTTAGCGGGAGGGCTAGCAGATACGCAGTATTTT CASTEALAGGLADTQYF
few TRBJ2-3 TRBD2 TRBV2 TGTGCCAGCAGTGTTGGGTTGGCGGGAGGGCGGAGAGATACGCAGTATTTT CASSVGLAGGRRDTQYF
many TRBJ2-3 TRBD1 TRBV2 TGTGCCAGCAGTGATCTCAGGGGGAGCACAGATACGCAGTATTTT CASSDLRGSTDTQYF
many TRBJ2-1 . TRBV29-1 TGCAGCGTTGTTCCCGGCAGGGGCGGAAATGAGCAGTTCTTC CSVVPGRGGNEQFF
many TRBJ2-7 TRBD1 TRBV27 TGTGCCAGCAGTTTATTCGAGAATTTGGCAGGGGGCTTCCACGAGCAGTACTTC CASSLFENLAGGFHEQYF
many TRBJ2-7 TRBD1 TRBV19 TGTGCCAGTAGTTCCGCCGGGACAGGGGGTTCCTACGAGCAGTACTTC CASSSAGTGGSYEQYF
many TRBJ2-7 . TRBV7-8 TGTGCCAGCAACACAGGGAGCAACGAGCAGTACTTC CASNTGSNEQYF
many TRBJ2-3 . TRBV14 TGTGCCAGCAGCCAAGATCGGGTGGATACGCAGTATTTT CASSQDRVDTQYF
many TRBJ1-1 . TRBV7-2 TGTGCCAGCAGCTTAGTCCCAGGGAAAACTGAAGCTTTCTTT CASSLVPGKTEAFF
many TRBJ2-7 . TRBV6-5 TGTGCCAGCAGTATTTCCGGGACAAACTACGAGCAGTACTTC CASSISGTNYEQYF
many TRBJ2-3 TRBD1 TRBV7-8 TGTGCCAGCAGCCTCCGGGACAGGGGGAGCACAGATACGCAGTATTTT CASSLRDRGSTDTQYF